These T cell receptor beta chains were read from a single sample in a study of T cells expressing NK-cell markers. TCRdb re-called the 5' RACE reads; one entry per CDR3 protein, DNA not given. The sample table includes about 380,000 distinct CDR3 sequences. The sequenced sample was blood T cells: a sorted CD56 or NKG2C T cell subset, CD4+ or CD8+ T cells, or bulk PBMC T cells (not recorded which). The receptors derive from a man between 18 and 69 years old in good health. Both conserved end residues are part of each CDR3.

TRBV6-1	TRBJ2-2	CASRVKGLPNTGELFF
TRBV7-6	TRBJ2-2	CASRAGQSNTGELFF
TRBV5-6	TRBJ2-4	CASRYSLGETVLAKNIQYF
TRBV20-1	TRBJ1-6	CSATTEHLSPLHF
TRBV18	TRBJ2-3	CASSPPPNLATSTDTQYF
TRBV20-1	TRBJ2-2	CSASASTFYRGAGELFF
TRBV7-2	TRBJ2-1	CASSARTSGGEQFF
TRBV5-6	TRBJ2-1	CASSRRFLMNHEQFF
TRBV29-1	TRBJ1-1	CSVVAVEEAFF
TRBV6-4	TRBJ2-3	CASSDSRASSDTQYF
TRBV5-1	TRBJ2-7	CASMKTGGNEEQYF
TRBV28	TRBJ2-7	CASRQGLAGLSYEQYF
TRBV11-2	TRBJ2-4	CASSSNRGVASKNIQYF
TRBV5-6	TRBJ2-5	CASSLGPLATTQYF